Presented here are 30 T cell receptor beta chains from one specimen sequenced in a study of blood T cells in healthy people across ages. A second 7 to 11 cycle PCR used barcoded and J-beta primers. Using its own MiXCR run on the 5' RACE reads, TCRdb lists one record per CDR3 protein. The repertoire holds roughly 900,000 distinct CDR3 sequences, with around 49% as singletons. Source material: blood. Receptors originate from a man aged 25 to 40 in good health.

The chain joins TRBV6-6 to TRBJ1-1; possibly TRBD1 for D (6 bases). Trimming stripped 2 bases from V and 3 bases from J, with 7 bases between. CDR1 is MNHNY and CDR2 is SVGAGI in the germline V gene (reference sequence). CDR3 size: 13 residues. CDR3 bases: TGTGCCAGCAGTTACAAGGGGGACACTGAAGCTTTCTTT. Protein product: CASSYKGDTEAFF.

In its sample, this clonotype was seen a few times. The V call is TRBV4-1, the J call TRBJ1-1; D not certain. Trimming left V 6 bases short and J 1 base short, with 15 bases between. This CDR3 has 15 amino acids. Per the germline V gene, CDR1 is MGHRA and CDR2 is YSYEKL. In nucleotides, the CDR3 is TGCGCCAGCAGGACAAGATCATTAGAGAACACTGAAGCTTTCTTT. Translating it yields CASRTRSLENTEAFF.

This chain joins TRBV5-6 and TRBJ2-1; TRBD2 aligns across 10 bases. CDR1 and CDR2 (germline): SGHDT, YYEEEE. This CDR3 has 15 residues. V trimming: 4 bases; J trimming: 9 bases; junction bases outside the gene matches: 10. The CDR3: CASSNLMSSGGEQFF. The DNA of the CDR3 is TGTGCCAGCAGCAACTTGATGTCTAGCGGGGGTGAGCAGTTCTTC. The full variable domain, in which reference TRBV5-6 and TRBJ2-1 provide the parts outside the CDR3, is DAGVTQSPTHLIKTRGQQVTLRCSPKSGHDTVSWYQQALGQGPQFIFQYYEEEERQRGNFPDRFSGHQFPNYSSELNVNALLLGDSALYLCASSNLMSSGGEQFFGPGTRLTVL.

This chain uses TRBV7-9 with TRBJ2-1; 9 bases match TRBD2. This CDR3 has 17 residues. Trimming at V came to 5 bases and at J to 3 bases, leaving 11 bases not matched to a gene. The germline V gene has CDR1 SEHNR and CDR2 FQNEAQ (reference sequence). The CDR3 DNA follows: TGTGCCAGCAGCGCCGCCGGGACTAGCTTGGGCTACAATGAGCAGTTCTTC. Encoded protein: CASSAAGTSLGYNEQFF.

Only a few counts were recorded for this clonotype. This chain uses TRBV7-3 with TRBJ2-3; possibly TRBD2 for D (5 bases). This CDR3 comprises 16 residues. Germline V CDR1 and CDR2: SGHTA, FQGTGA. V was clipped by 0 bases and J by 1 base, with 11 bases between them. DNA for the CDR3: TGTGCCAGCAGCTTAACAGGACTCACGGGCACAGATACGCAGTATTTT. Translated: CASSLTGLTGTDTQYF. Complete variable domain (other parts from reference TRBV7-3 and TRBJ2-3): GAGVSQTPSNKVTEKGKYVELRCDPISGHTALYWYRQSLGQGPEFLIYFQGTGAADDSGLPNDRFFAVRPEGSVSTLKIQRTERGDSAVYLCASSLTGLTGTDTQYFGPGTRLTVL.

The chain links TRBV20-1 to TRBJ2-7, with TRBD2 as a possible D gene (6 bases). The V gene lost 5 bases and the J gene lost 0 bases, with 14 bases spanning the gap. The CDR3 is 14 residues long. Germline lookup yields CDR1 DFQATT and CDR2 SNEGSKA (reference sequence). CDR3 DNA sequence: TGCAGTGCTCCTCCTGACGGGAGCTCCTACGAGCAGTACTTC. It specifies CSAPPDGSSYEQYF.

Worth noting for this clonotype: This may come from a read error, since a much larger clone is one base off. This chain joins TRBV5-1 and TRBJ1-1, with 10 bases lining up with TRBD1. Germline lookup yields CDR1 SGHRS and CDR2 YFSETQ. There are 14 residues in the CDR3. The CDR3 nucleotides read TGCGCCAGCAGCGCGACAGGGGGCAGTACTGAAGCTTTATTT. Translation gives CASSATGGSTEALF. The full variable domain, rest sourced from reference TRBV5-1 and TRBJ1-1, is KAGVTQTPRYLIKTRGQQVTLSCSPISGHRSVSWYQQTPGQGLQFLFEYFSETQRNKGNFPGRFSGRQFSNSRSEMNVSTLELGDSALYLCASSATGGSTEALFGQGTRLTVV.

The CDR3 spells CASSSSGEYGGNEQFF. The CDR3 DNA sequence: TGCGCCAGCAGCTCGAGCGGGGAATACGGGGGCAATGAGCAGTTCTTC. The rearrangement joins TRBV5-1 to TRBJ2-1, with 7 bases identical to TRBD2. This CDR3 contains 16 residues. The V and J ends lost 3 bases and 6 bases, in that order; junction bases with no gene match: 12. Germline values: CDR1 SGHRS, CDR2 YFSETQ.

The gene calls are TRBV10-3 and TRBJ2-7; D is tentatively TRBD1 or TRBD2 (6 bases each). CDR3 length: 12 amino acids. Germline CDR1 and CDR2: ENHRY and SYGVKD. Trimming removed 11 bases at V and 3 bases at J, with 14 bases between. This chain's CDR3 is CASGEQGYEQYF. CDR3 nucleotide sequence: TGTGCCTCGGGAGAACAGGGCTACGAGCAGTACTTC.

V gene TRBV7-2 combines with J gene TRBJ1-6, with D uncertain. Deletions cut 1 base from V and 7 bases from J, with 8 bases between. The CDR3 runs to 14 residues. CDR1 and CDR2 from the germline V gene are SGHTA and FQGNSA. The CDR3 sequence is CASSLDLGNSPLHF. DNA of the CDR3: TGTGCCAGCAGCTTAGACCTCGGGAATTCACCCCTCCACTTT.

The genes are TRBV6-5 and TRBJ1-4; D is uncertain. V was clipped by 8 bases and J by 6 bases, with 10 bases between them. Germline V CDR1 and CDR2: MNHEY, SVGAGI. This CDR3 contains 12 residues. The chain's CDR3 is CASGRRDEKLFF. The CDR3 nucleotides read TGTGCCAGCGGGCGGCGGGATGAAAAACTGTTTTTT.

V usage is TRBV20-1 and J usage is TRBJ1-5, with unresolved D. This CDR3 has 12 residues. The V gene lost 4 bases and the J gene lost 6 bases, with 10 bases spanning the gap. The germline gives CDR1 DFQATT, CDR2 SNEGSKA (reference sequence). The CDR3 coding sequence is TGCAGTGCTAAGGCATATGGTCAGCCCCAGCATTTT. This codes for CSAKAYGQPQHF.

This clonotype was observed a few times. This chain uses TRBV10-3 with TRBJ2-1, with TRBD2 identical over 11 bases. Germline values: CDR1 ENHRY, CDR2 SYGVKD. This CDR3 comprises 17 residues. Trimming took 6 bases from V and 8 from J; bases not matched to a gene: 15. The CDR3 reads CAIRSPLAGGPADEQFF. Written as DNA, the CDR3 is TGTGCCATCAGGTCCCCTTTAGCGGGGGGGCCAGCTGATGAGCAGTTCTTC.

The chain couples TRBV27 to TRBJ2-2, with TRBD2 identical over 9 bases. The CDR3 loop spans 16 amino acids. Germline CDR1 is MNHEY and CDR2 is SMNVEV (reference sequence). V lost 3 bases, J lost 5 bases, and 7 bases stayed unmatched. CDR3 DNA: TGTGCCAGCAGTTTGTCTAGCGGGACGGTTACCGGGGAGCTGTTTTTT. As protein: CASSLSSGTVTGELFF.

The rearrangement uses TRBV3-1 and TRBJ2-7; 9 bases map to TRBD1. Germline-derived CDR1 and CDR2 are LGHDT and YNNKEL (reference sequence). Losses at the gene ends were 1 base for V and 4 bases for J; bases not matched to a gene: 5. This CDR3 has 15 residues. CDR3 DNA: TGTGCCAGCAGCCAAGCGGGACAGGGTCCTTACGAGCAGTACTTC. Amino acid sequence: CASSQAGQGPYEQYF.

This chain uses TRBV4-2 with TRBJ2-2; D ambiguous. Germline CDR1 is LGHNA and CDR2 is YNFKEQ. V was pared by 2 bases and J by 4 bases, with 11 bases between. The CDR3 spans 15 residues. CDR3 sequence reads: CASSQSGSITGELFF. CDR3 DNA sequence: TGTGCCAGCAGCCAATCGGGCAGCATCACCGGGGAGCTGTTTTTT.

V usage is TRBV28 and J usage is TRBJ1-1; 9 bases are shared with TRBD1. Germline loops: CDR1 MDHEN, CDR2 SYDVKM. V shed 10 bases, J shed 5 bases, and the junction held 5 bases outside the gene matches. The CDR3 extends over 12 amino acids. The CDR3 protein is CAIGQGKTEAFF. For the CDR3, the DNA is TGTGCCATCGGACAGGGGAAAACTGAAGCTTTCTTT.

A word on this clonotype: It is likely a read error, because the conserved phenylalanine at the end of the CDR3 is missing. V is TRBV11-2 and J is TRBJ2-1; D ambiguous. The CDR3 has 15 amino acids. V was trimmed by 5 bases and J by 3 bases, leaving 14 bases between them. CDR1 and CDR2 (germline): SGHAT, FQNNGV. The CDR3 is CASSHGDGNYNEQFS. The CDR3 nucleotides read TGTGCCAGCAGCCACGGTGATGGTAACTACAATGAGCAGTTCTCC.

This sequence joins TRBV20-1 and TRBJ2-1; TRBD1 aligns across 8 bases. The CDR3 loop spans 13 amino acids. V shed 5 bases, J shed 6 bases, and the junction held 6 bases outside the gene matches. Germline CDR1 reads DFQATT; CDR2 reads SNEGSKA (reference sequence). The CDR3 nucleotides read TGCAGTGCTTCCACCGACAGGGGCAATGAGCAGTTCTTC. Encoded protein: CSASTDRGNEQFF.

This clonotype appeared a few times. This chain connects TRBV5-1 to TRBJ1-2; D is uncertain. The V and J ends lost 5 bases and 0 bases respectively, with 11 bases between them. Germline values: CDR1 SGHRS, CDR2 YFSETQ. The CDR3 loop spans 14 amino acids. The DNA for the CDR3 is TGCGCCAGCAGTTCGGGAGCAGCTAACTATGGCTACACCTTC. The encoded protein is CASSSGAANYGYTF. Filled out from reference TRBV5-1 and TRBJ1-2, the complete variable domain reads KAGVTQTPRYLIKTRGQQVTLSCSPISGHRSVSWYQQTPGQGLQFLFEYFSETQRNKGNFPGRFSGRQFSNSRSEMNVSTLELGDSALYLCASSSGAANYGYTFGSGTRLTVV.

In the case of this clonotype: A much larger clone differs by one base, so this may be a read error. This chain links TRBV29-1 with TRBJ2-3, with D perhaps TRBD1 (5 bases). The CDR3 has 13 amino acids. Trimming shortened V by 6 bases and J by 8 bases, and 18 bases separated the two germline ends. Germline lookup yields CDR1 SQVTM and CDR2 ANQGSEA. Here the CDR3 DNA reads TGCAGCGTGTGGGGCAGCGAAGGGATTACGCAGTATTTT. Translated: CSVWGSEGITQYF.

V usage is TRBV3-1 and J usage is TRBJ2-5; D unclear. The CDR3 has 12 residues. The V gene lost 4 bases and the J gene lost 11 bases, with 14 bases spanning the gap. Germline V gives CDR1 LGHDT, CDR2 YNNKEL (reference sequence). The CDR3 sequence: CASSPVGNEQYF. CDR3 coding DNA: TGTGCCAGCAGCCCGGTGGGCAATGAGCAGTACTTC.

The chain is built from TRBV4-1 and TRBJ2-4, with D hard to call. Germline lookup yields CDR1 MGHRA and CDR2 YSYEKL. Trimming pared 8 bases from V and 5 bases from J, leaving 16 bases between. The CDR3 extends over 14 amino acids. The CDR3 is CASGSDPGQNIQYF. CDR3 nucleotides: TGCGCCAGCGGAAGCGATCCCGGGCAAAACATTCAGTACTTC.

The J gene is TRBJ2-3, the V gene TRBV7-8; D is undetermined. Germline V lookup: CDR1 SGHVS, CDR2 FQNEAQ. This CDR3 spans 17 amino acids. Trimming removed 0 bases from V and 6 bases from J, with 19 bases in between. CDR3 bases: TGTGCCAGCAGCTTAGCGCAAGTTGGGTTTTATTCTGATACGCAGTATTTT. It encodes CASSLAQVGFYSDTQYF. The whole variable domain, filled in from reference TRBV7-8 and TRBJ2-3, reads GAGVSQSPRYKVAKRGQDVALRCDPISGHVSLFWYQQALGQGPEFLTYFQNEAQLDKSGLPSDRFFAERPEGSVSTLKIQRTQQEDSAVYLCASSLAQVGFYSDTQYFGPGTRLTVL.

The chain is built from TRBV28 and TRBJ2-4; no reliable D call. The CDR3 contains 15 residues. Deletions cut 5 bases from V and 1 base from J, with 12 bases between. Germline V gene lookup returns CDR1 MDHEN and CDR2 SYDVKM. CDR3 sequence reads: CASSLPSFAKNIQYF. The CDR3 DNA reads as TGTGCCAGCAGTCTCCCCTCTTTCGCCAAAAACATTCAGTACTTC.

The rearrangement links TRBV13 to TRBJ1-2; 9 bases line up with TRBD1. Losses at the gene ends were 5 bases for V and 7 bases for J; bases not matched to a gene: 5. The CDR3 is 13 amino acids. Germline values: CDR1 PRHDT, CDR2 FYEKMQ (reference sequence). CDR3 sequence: CASSRMDRGGYTF. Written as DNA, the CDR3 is TGTGCCAGCAGCCGGATGGACAGGGGTGGCTACACCTTC. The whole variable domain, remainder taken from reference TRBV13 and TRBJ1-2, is AAGVIQSPRHLIKEKRETATLKCYPIPRHDTVYWYQQGPGQDPQFLISFYEKMQSDKGSIPDRFSAQQFSDYHSELNMSSLELGDSALYFCASSRMDRGGYTFGSGTRLTVV.

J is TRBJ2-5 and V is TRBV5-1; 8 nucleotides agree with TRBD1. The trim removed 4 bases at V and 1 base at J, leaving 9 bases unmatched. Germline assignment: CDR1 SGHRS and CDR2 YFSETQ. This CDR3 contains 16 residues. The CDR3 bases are TGCGCCAGCAGCCTCCGGACAGGGTCAGGCCAAGAGACCCAGTACTTC. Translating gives CASSLRTGSGQETQYF.

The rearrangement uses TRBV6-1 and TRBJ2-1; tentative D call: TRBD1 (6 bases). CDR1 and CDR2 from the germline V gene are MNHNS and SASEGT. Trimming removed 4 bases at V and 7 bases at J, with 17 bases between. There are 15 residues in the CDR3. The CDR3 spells CASSAGRGLLNEQFF. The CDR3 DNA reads TGTGCCAGCAGTGCGGGCAGGGGCTTATTGAATGAGCAGTTCTTC.

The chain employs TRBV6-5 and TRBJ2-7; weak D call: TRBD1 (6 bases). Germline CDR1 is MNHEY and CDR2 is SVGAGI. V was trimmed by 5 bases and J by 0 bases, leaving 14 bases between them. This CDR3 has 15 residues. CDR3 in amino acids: CASSRTEGPSYEQYF. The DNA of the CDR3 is TGTGCCAGCAGTCGGACAGAGGGCCCCTCCTACGAGCAGTACTTC.

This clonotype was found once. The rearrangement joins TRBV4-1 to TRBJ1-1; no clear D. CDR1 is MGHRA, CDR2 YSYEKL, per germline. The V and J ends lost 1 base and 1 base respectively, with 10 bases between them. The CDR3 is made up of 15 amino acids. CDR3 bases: TGCGCCAGCAGCCAAGCAAGACACTCGAACACTGAAGCTTTCTTT. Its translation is CASSQARHSNTEAFF.